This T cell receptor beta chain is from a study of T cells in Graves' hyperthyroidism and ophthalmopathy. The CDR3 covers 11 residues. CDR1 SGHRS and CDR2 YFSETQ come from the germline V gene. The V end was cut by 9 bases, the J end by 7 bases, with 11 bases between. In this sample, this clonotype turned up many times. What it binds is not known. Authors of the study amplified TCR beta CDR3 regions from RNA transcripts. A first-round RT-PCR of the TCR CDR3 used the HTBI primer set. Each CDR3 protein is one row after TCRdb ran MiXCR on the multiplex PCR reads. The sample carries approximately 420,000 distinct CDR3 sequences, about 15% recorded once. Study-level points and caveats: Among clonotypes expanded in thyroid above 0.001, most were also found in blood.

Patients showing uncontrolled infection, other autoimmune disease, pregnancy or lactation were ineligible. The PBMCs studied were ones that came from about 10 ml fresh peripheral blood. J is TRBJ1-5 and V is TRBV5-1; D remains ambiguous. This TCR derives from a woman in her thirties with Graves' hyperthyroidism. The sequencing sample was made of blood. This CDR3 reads CAIYLDQPQHF. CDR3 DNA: TGCGCCATCTACCTTGACCAGCCCCAGCATTTT. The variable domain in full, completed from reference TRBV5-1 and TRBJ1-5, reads KAGVTQTPRYLIKTRGQQVTLSCSPISGHRSVSWYQQTPGQGLQFLFEYFSETQRNKGNFPGRFSGRQFSNSRSEMNVSTLELGDSALYLCAIYLDQPQHFGDGTRLSIL.